This TCR beta chain was recorded in a study of follicular helper T cells after annual influenza vaccination. Overall study context: Across the 2013-2014, 2014-2015 and 2015-2016 vaccination seasons, some subjects were resampled. Study-wide points: Day 7 ICOS+CD38+ clones were most often found later in ICOS-CD38- cTfh cells.

As for time point: 2015-2016 season, 7 days after influenza vaccination. Per time point, 40-100 mL of blood was sampled. With regard to this clone: Its antigen is still unknown.

The CDR3 spans 16 residues. Trimming took off 0 bases at V and 8 bases at J, with 19 bases between the two ends. In germline, CDR1 is MNHEY, CDR2 SMNVEV (reference sequence). Repertoires were generated with immunoSEQ multiplex PCR, while TCRdb's copy carries only in-frame clones and drops some. The table lists 6,000 or so clones, 65% to 90% of them singletons. This sequence originates from an adult who received the influenza vaccine. This chain links TRBV27 with TRBJ1-2; TRBD1 might be the D (5 bases). The source material was CXCR5- memory CD4+ T cells sorted from blood, sampled 7 days after influenza vaccination. The CDR3: CASSLSFSQGTYGYTF. CDR3 bases: TGTGCCAGCAGTTTATCGTTTTCGCAGGGAACGTACGGCTACACCTTC.